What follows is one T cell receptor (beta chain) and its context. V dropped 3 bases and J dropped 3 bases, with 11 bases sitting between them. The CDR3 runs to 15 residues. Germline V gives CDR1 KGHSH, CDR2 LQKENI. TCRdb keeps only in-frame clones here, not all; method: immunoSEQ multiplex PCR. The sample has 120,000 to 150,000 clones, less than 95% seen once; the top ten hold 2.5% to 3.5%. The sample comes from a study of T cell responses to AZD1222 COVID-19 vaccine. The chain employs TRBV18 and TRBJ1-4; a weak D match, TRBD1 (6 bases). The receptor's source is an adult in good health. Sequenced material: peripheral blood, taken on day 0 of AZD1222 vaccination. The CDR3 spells CASSPGAGPNEKLFF. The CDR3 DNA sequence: TGTGCCAGCTCACCGGGGGCAGGCCCTAATGAAAAACTGTTTTTT.